Presented here are 10 T cell receptor beta chains from one specimen sequenced in a study of blood T cell repertoires in COVID-19. The protocol was immunoSEQ multiplex PCR, while the TCRdb copy is restricted to in-frame clones and leaves out a portion. Among about 270,000 clones, about 88% were seen once, and the ten largest hold 2.5% to 3%. The source material was PBMCs or T cells enriched from blood (not recorded which). These receptor sequences come from a woman aged 45-65 years who had recovered from COVID-19.

The chain is built from TRBV6-5 and TRBJ1-3; D remains unclear. Trimming shortened V by 9 bases and J by 4 bases, and 13 bases separated the two germline ends. The CDR3 length is 13 residues. Germline V gene lookup returns CDR1 MNHEY and CDR2 SVGAGI. The CDR3 DNA reads TGTGCCAGTACGGGTACGGGAGGAAACACCATATATTTT. It yields the protein CASTGTGGNTIYF.

V gene TRBV27 combines with J gene TRBJ2-2; 15 bases match TRBD2. The CDR3 is 16 residues long. V lost 7 bases and J lost 5; bases outside the gene matches: 5. In germline, CDR1 is MNHEY, CDR2 SMNVEV (reference sequence). CDR3 region: CASTVGLAGGTGELFF. CDR3 nucleotide sequence: TGTGCCAGCACCGTCGGACTAGCGGGGGGGACCGGGGAGCTGTTTTTT.

This chain joins TRBV4-1 and TRBJ2-2; 7 nucleotides agree with TRBD2. CDR3 size: 16 residues. Germline CDR1 reads MGHRA; CDR2 reads YSYEKL. V lost 4 bases to trimming and J lost 1 base; unmatched junction nucleotides: 6. The DNA for the CDR3 is TGCGCCAGCAGCCCCAGGGTAGCGGGGAACACCGGGGAGCTGTTTTTT. This sequence encodes CASSPRVAGNTGELFF.

This clone was picked up a small number of times. The gene calls are TRBV11-2 and TRBJ2-1, with TRBD2 matching 7 bases. The V gene end was trimmed by 6 bases and the J gene end by 3 bases; junction bases not matched to a gene: 11. Per the germline V gene, CDR1 is SGHAT and CDR2 is FQNNGV. This CDR3 region has 16 residues. CDR3 sequence reads: CASRPGASGIYNEQFF. The CDR3 nucleotides are TGTGCCAGCAGGCCGGGAGCTAGCGGTATCTACAATGAGCAGTTCTTC.

The chain is built from TRBV27 and TRBJ2-7; no definite D call. CDR1 and CDR2 (germline): MNHEY, SMNVEV (reference sequence). The CDR3 is 13 residues long. The V end was cut by 3 bases, the J end by 0 bases, with 6 bases between. The CDR3 DNA sequence: TGTGCCAGCAGTTTTATAGACTCCTACGAGCAGTACTTC. As protein: CASSFIDSYEQYF.

The chain employs TRBV7-9 and TRBJ2-3; D might be TRBD1 (5 bases). The V end was cut by 1 base, the J end by 13 bases, with 15 bases between. The CDR3 extends over 13 amino acids. Germline V gene sequence: CDR1 SEHNR, CDR2 FQNEAQ (reference sequence). The CDR3 region has the DNA TGTGCCAGCAGCTTAGTTGGCGACACCAGGGAGTATTTT. Translation: CASSLVGDTREYF.

This clone was observed a few times. This rearrangement joins TRBV9 to TRBJ2-2, with TRBD2 identical over 10 bases. This CDR3 comprises 18 residues. The J segment lost 2 bases and the V segment lost 4 bases, leaving 11 bases of the junction unmatched. In germline, CDR1 is SGDLS, CDR2 YYNGEE. The CDR3 bases are TGTGCCAGCAGCCCCAGAGGAAGCGGGAGGGCCAACACCGGGGAGCTGTTTTTT. Translating gives CASSPRGSGRANTGELFF.

The chain recombines TRBV27 with TRBJ2-3; the D is unclear. This CDR3 has 15 amino acids. The germline V gene encodes CDR1 MNHEY and CDR2 SMNVEV (reference sequence). V dropped 6 bases and J dropped 2 bases, with 15 bases sitting between them. CDR3 nucleotides: TGTGCCAGCAGCCCAGACGGGTCATACACAGATACGCAGTATTTT. It yields the protein CASSPDGSYTDTQYF.

This chain joins TRBV11-2 and TRBJ2-1; 11 nucleotides line up with TRBD2. V lost 0 bases to trimming and J lost 9 bases; unmatched junction nucleotides: 7. The CDR3 extends over 16 amino acids. Germline lookup yields CDR1 SGHAT and CDR2 FQNNGV. The DNA for the CDR3 is TGTGCCAGCAGCTTAGATGCTAGCGGGAGGACGGTTGAGCAGTTCTTC. The encoded protein is CASSLDASGRTVEQFF.

This rearrangement joins TRBV27 to TRBJ1-4; D not resolved. CDR1 is MNHEY and CDR2 is SMNVEV in the germline V gene (reference sequence). This CDR3 region has 15 residues. V lost 5 bases, J lost 5 bases, and 15 bases lay in between. CDR3 protein: CASSPNSFFNEKLFF. The DNA for the CDR3 is TGTGCCAGCAGTCCGAACAGCTTTTTCAATGAAAAACTGTTTTTT.